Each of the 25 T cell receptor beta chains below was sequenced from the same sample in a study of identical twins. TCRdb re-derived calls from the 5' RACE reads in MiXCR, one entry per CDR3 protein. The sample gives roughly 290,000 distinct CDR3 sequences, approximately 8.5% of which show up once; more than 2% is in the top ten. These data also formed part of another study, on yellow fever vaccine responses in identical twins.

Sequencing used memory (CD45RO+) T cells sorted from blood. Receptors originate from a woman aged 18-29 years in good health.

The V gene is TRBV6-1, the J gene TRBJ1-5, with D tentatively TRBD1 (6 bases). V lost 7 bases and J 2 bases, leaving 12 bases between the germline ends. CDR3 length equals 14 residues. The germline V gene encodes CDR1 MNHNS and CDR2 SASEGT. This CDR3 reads CASTQGLGNQPQHF. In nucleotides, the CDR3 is TGTGCCAGCACCCAGGGGTTGGGCAATCAGCCCCAGCATTTT.

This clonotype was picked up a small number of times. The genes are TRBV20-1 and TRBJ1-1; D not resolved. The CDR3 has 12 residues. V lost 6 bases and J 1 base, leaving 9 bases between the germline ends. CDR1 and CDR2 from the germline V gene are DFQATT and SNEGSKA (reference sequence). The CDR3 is CSAKKGNTEAFF. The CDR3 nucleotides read TGCAGTGCCAAAAAAGGGAACACTGAAGCTTTCTTT.

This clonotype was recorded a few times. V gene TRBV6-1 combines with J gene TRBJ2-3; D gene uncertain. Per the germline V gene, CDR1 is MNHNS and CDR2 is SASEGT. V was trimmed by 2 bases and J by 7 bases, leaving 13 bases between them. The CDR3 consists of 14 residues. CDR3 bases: TGTGCCAGCAGTGAATGGGCCATGGCCCATACGCAGTATTTT. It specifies CASSEWAMAHTQYF.

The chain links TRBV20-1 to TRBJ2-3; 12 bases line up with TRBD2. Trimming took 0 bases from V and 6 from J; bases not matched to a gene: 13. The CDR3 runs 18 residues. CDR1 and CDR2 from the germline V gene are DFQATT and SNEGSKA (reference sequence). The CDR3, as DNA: TGCAGTGCTAGAGAAAGCCTAGCGGGAGGGCCAGGACGGGATACGCAGTATTTT. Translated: CSARESLAGGPGRDTQYF.

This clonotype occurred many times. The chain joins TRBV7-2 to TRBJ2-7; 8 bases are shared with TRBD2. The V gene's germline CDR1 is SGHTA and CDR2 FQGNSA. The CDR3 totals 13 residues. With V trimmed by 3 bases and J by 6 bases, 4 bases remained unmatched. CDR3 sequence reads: CASSFSGGPEQYF. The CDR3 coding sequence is TGTGCCAGCAGCTTCTCGGGAGGGCCCGAGCAGTACTTC. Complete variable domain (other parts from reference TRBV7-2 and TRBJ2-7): GAGVSQSPSNKVTEKGKDVELRCDPISGHTALYWYRQSLGQGLEFLIYFQGNSAPDKSGLPSDRFSAERTGGSVSTLTIQRTQQEDSAVYLCASSFSGGPEQYFGPGTRLTVT.

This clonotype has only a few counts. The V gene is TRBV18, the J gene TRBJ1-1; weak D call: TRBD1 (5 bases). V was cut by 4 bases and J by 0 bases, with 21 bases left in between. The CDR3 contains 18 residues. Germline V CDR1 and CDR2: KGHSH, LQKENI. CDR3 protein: CASSLDSPGWDMNTEAFF. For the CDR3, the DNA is TGTGCCAGCTCACTAGATAGTCCAGGGTGGGATATGAACACTGAAGCTTTCTTT.

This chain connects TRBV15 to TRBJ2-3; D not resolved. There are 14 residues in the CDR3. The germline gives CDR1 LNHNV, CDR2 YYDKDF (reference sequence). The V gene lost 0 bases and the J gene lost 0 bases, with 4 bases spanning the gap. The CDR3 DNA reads TGTGCCACCAGCAGAGATGGTAGCACAGATACGCAGTATTTT. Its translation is CATSRDGSTDTQYF.

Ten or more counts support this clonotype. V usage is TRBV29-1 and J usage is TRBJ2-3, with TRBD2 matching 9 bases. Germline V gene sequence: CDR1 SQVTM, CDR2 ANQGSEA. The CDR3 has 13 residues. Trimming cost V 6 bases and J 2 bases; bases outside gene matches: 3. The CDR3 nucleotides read TGCAGCGTGAGACTAGCGGACACAGATACGCAGTATTTT. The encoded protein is CSVRLADTDTQYF.

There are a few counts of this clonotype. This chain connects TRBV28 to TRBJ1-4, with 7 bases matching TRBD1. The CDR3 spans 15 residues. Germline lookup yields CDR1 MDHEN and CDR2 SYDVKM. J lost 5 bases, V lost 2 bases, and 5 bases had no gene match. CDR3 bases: TGTGCCAGCAGTTTACCTGGGACAGCAAATGAAAAACTGTTTTTT. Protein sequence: CASSLPGTANEKLFF.

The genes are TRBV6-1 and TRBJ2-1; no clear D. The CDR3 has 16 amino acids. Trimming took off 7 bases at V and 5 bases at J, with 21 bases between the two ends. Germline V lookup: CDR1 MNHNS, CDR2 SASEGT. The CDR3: CASTALLALSHNEQFF. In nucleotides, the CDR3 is TGTGCCAGCACGGCCTTGCTGGCTTTATCACACAATGAGCAGTTCTTC.

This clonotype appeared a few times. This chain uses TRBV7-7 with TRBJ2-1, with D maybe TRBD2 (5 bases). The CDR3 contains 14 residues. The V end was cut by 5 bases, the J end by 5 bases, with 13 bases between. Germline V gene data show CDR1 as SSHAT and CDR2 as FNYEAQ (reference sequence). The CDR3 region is CASSPGRDHNEQFF. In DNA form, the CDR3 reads TGTGCCAGCAGCCCTGGGAGAGATCACAATGAGCAGTTCTTC. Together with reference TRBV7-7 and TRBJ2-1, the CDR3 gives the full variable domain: GAGVSQSPRYKVTKRGQDVTLRCDPISSHATLYWYQQALGQGPEFLTYFNYEAQPDKSGLPSDRFSAERPEGSISTLTIQRTEQRDSAMYRCASSPGRDHNEQFFGPGTRLTVL.

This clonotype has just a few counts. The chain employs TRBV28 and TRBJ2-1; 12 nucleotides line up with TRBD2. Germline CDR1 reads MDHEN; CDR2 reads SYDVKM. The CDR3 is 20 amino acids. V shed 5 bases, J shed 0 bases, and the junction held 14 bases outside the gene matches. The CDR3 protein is CASSAPRTSGGPSSYNEQFF. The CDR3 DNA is TGTGCCAGCAGTGCCCCCAGAACTAGCGGGGGGCCGAGCTCCTACAATGAGCAGTTCTTC.

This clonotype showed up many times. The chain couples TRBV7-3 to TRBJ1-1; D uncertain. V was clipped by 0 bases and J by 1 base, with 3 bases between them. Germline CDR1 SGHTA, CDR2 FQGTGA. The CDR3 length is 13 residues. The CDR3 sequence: CASSLTPNTEAFF. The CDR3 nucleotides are TGTGCCAGCAGCTTAACGCCGAACACTGAAGCTTTCTTT. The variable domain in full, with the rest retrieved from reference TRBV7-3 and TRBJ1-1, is GAGVSQTPSNKVTEKGKYVELRCDPISGHTALYWYRQSLGQGPEFLIYFQGTGAADDSGLPNDRFFAVRPEGSVSTLKIQRTERGDSAVYLCASSLTPNTEAFFGQGTRLTVV.

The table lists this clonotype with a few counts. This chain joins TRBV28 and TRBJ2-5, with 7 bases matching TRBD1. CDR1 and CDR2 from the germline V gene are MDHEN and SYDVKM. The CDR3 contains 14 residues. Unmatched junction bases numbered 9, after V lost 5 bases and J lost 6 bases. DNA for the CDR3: TGTGCCAGCAGTCTTACAGGGGCCCGGCAGACCCAGTACTTC. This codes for CASSLTGARQTQYF.

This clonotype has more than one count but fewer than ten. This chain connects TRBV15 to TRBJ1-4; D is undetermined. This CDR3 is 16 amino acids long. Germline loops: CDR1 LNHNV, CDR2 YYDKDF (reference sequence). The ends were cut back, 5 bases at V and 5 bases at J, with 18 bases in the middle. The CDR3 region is CATSLTLTEANEKLFF. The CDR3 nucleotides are TGTGCCACCAGCCTCACCTTGACGGAGGCCAATGAAAAACTGTTTTTT.

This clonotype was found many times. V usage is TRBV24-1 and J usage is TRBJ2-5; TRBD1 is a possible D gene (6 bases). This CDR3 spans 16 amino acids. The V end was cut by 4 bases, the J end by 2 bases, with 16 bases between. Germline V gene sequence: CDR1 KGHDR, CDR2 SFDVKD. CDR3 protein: CATSDPRQDPQETQYF. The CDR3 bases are TGTGCCACCAGTGACCCCCGACAGGATCCACAAGAGACCCAGTACTTC.

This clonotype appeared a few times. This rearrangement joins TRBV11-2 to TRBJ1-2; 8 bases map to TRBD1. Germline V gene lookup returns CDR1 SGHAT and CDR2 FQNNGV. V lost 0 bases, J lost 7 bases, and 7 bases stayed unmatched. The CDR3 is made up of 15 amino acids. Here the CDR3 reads CASSLDLQGARGYTF. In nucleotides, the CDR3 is TGTGCCAGCAGCTTAGATCTCCAGGGGGCGCGTGGCTACACCTTC.

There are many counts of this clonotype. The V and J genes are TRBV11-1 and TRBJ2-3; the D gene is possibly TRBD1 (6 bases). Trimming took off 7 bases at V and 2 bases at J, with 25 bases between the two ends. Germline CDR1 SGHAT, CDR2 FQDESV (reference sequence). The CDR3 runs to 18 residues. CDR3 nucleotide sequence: TGTGCCAGCATCCAAGACGAGATCAGGGGACGAGTCACAGATACGCAGTATTTT. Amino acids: CASIQDEIRGRVTDTQYF. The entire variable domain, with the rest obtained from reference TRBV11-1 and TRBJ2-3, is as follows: EAEVAQSPRYKITEKSQAVAFWCDPISGHATLYWYRQILGQGPELLVQFQDESVVDDSQLPKDRFSAERLKGVDSTLKIQPAELGDSAMYLCASIQDEIRGRVTDTQYFGPGTRLTVL.

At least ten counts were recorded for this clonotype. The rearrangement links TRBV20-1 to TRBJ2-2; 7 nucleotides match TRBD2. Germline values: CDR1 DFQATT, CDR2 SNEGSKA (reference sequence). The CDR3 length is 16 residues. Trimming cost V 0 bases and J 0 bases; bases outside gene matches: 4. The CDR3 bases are TGCAGTGCTAGAGATATCGGGGGGTCGAACACCGGGGAGCTGTTTTTT. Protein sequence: CSARDIGGSNTGELFF.

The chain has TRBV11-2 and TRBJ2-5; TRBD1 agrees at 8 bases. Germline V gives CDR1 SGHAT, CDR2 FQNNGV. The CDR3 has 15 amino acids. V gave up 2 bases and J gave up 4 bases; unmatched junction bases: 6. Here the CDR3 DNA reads TGTGCCAGCAGCTTAATCAGGGGGCTGGGAGAGACCCAGTACTTC. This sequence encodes CASSLIRGLGETQYF.

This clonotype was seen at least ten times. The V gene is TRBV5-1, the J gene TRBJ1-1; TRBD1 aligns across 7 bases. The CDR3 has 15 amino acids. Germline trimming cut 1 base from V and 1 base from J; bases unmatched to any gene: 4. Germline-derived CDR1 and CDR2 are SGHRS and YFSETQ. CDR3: CASSLSGQANTEAFF. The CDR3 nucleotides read TGCGCCAGCAGCTTGTCCGGACAGGCGAACACTGAAGCTTTCTTT. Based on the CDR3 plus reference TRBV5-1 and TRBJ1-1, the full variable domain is KAGVTQTPRYLIKTRGQQVTLSCSPISGHRSVSWYQQTPGQGLQFLFEYFSETQRNKGNFPGRFSGRQFSNSRSEMNVSTLELGDSALYLCASSLSGQANTEAFFGQGTRLTVV.

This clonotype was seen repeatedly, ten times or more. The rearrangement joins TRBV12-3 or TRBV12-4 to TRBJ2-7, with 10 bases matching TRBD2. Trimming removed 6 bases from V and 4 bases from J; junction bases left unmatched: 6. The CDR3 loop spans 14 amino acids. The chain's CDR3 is CASRRASGSYEQYF. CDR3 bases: TGTGCCAGCAGAAGAGCTAGCGGGAGTTACGAGCAGTACTTC.

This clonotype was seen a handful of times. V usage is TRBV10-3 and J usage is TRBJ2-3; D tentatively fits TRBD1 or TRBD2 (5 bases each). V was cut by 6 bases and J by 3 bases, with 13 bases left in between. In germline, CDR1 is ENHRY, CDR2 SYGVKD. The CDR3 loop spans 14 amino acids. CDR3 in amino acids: CAISREGRTDTQYF. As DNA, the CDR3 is TGTGCCATCAGCAGAGAGGGGCGGACAGATACGCAGTATTTT.

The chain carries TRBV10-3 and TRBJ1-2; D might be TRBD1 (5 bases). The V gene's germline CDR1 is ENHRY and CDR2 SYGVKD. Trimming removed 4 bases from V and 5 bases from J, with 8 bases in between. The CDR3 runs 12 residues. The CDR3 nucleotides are TGTGCCATCAGTGGGACATTGTATGGCTACACCTTC. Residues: CAISGTLYGYTF.

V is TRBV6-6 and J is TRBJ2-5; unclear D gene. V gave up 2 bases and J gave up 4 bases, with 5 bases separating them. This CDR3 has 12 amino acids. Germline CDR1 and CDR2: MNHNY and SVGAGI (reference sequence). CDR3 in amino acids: CASSYRRETQYF. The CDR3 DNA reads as TGTGCCAGCAGTTACCGCAGAGAGACCCAGTACTTC.